What follows describes a single TCR beta chain. Its cognate antigen is unknown. The data were obtained in a study of shared clonotypes between healthy human individuals. Libraries were prepared by immunoSEQ multiplex PCR; TCRdb keeps only in-frame clonotypes and omits some of them. The sample has 1.4 million or so clones, approximately 98.5% seen once. The V end lost 0 bases, the J end lost 1 base, and 8 bases lay between the germline ends. The CDR3 length is 15 residues. The germline V gene encodes CDR1 SGHRS and CDR2 YFSETQ. Study results and caveats: Unshared clonotypes carried lower generation probabilities than those common to all four donors. Sharing across four donors was highest in naive CD4 (around 5%) and lowest in memory CD8 (roughly 0.4%). The rarefaction results pointed to incomplete sorted-subset sequencing despite large depth. The represented genetic and exposure-history diversity was limited by the small number of donors.

The TCR sequence derives from a man between 25 and 39 years old in good health. Sequenced sample: naive CD4+ T cells sorted from blood. The sample's subset: CD45RA+ positively selected. The rearrangement uses TRBV5-1 and TRBJ1-5, with D hard to call. The CDR3 sequence is CASSLGIMSNQPQHF. CDR3 bases: TGCGCCAGCAGCTTGGGCATAATGAGCAATCAGCCCCAGCATTTT.